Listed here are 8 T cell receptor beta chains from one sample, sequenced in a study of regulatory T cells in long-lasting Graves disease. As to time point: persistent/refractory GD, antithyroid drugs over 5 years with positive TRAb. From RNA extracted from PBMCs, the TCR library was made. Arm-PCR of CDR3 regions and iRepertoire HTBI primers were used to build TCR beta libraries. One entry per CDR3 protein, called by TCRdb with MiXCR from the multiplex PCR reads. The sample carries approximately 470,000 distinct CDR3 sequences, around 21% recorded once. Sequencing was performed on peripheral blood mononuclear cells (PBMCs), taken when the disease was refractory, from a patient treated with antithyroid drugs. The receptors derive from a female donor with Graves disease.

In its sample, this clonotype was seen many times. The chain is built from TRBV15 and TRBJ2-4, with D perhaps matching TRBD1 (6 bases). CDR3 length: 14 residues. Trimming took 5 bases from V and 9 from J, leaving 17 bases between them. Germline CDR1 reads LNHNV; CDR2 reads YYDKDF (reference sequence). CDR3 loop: CATSGATGSVIQYF. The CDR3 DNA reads TGTGCCACCAGCGGAGCTACAGGGTCGGTCATTCAGTACTTC.

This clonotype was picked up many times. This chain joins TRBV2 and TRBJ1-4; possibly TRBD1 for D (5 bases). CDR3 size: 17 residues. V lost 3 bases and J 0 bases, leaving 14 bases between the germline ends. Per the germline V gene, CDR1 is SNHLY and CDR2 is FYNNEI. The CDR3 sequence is CASSEDGAVATNEKLFF. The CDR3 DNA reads TGTGCCAGCAGTGAGGATGGGGCTGTAGCAACTAATGAAAAACTGTTTTTT.

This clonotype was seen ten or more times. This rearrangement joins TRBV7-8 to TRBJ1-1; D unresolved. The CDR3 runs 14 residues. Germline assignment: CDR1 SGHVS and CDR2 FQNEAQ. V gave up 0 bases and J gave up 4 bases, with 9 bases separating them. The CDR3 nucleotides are TGTGCCAGCAGCTTAGCGGAGATCCGCACTGAAGCTTTCTTT. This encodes CASSLAEIRTEAFF.

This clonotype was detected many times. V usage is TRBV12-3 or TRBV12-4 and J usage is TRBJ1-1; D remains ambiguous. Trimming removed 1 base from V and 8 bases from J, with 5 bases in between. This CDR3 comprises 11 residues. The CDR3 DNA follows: TGTGCCAGCAGTTTAGGGGAGGAAGCTTTCTTT. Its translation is CASSLGEEAFF.

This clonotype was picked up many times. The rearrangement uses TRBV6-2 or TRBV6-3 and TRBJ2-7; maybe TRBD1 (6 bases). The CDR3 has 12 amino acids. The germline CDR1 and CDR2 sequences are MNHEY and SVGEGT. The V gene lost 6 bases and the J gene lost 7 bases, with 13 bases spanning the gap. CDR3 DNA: TGTGCCAGCAGACAGGGCGTGAGGGAGCAGTACTTC. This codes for CASRQGVREQYF.

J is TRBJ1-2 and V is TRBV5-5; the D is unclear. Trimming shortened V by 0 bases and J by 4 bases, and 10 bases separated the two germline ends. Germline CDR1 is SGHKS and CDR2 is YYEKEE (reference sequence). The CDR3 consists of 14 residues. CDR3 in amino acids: CASSLEGSLYGYTF. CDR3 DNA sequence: TGTGCCAGCAGCTTGGAGGGATCCCTCTATGGCTACACCTTC. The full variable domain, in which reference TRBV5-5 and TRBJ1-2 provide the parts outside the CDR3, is DAGVTQSPTHLIKTRGQQVTLRCSPISGHKSVSWYQQVLGQGPQFIFQYYEKEERGRGNFPDRFSARQFPNYSSELNVNALLLGDSALYLCASSLEGSLYGYTFGSGTRLTVV.

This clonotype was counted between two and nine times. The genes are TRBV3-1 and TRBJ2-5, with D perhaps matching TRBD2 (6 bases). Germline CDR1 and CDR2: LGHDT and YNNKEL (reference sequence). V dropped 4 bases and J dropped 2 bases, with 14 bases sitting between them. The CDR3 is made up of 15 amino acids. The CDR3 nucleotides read TGTGCCAGCAGCCCTCCCCTAGGAGGGCAAGAGACCCAGTACTTC. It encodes CASSPPLGGQETQYF.

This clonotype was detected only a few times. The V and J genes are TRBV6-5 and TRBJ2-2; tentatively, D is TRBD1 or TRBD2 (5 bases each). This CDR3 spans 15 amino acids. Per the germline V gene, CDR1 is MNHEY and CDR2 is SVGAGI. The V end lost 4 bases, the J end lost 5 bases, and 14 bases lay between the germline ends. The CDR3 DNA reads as TGTGCCAGCAGTTCCTGGGACCCCCGAACCGGGGAGCTGTTTTTT. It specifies CASSSWDPRTGELFF.